The rows below give T cell receptor beta chains drawn from one sample of a study of Graves' ophthalmopathy and Graves' hyperthyroidism. TCRdb redid the calling of the multiplex PCR reads with MiXCR, one entry per CDR3 protein. Seen here are about 600,000 distinct CDR3 sequences, 35% to 40% observed once, and the top ten hold roughly 4%. Sequencing was performed on peripheral blood or thyroid tissue (not recorded which). These receptor sequences come from an adult man with Graves' hyperthyroidism. Both conserved end residues are part of each CDR3. A D gene is named only where the DNA matches it firmly. Only part of the rows carry a size: once, few, many, or a class if the clone is expanded.

CDR3 protein: CASSYLNRAGELFF; CDR3 DNA: TGTGCCAGCAGTTACCTCAACAGGGCCGGGGAGCTGTTTTTT; clone size: NA; J gene: TRBJ2-2; V gene: TRBV6-5; D gene: NA
CDR3 protein: CASSLESEGGYTF; CDR3 DNA: TGTGCCAGCAGCTTAGAGTCGGAGGGGGGCTACACCTTC; clone size: NA; J gene: TRBJ1-2; V gene: TRBV7-9; D gene: NA
CDR3 protein: CSVSRQREGSEQCF; CDR3 DNA: TGCAGCGTCTCCAGGCAGCGGGAGGGATCCGAGCAGTGCTTC; clone size: NA; J gene: TRBJ2-7; V gene: TRBV29-1; D gene: TRBD2
CDR3 protein: CASSATPTGQGQETQYF; CDR3 DNA: TGTGCCAGCAGTGCCACACCCACGGGACAGGGACAAGAGACCCAGTACTTC; clone size: many; J gene: TRBJ2-5; V gene: TRBV2; D gene: TRBD1
CDR3 protein: CASSVSSGDPRGEQYF; CDR3 DNA: TGTGCCAGCAGCGTTTCTTCAGGGGACCCCCGGGGCGAGCAGTACTTC; clone size: NA; J gene: TRBJ2-7; V gene: TRBV7-8; D gene: NA
CDR3 protein: CASSLASGDQPQHF; CDR3 DNA: TGCGCCAGCAGCTTGGCCTCGGGAGATCAGCCCCAGCATTTT; clone size: many; J gene: TRBJ1-5; V gene: TRBV5-1; D gene: NA
CDR3 protein: CASSQDGGRGETQYF; CDR3 DNA: TGTGCCAGCAGCCAAGATGGAGGCAGGGGGGAGACCCAGTACTTC; clone size: NA; J gene: TRBJ2-5; V gene: TRBV3-1; D gene: TRBD1
CDR3 protein: CASSPGTVGMNTEAFF; CDR3 DNA: TGTGCCAGCTCACCTGGGACAGTAGGAATGAACACTGAAGCTTTCTTT; clone size: NA; J gene: TRBJ1-1; V gene: TRBV2; D gene: TRBD1
CDR3 protein: CAISESTGLLFF; CDR3 DNA: TGTGCCATCAGTGAGTCGACGGGACTTCTGTTTTTT; clone size: many; J gene: TRBJ1-4; V gene: TRBV10-3; D gene: NA
CDR3 protein: CASSLWTLYRGQETQYF; CDR3 DNA: TGTGCCAGCAGTTTGTGGACCCTCTACAGGGGGCAAGAGACCCAGTACTTC; clone size: once; J gene: TRBJ2-5; V gene: TRBV12-3/TRBV12-4; D gene: TRBD1
CDR3 protein: CATSDSDDYGYTF; CDR3 DNA: TGTGCCACCAGTGATTCAGACGATTATGGCTACACCTTC; clone size: once; J gene: TRBJ1-2; V gene: TRBV24-1; D gene: NA
CDR3 protein: CATSDSRGFGSPLHF; CDR3 DNA: TGTGCCACCAGTGATAGTAGGGGATTCGGTTCACCCCTCCACTTT; clone size: many; J gene: TRBJ1-6; V gene: TRBV24-1; D gene: NA
CDR3 protein: CASSIVLTGDQPQHF; CDR3 DNA: TGTGCCAGTAGTATAGTATTGACAGGAGATCAGCCCCAGCATTTT; clone size: NA; J gene: TRBJ1-5; V gene: TRBV19; D gene: NA
CDR3 protein: CASSEDLGTQETQYF; CDR3 DNA: TGTGCCAGCAGTGAAGACCTCGGGACCCAAGAGACCCAGTACTTC; clone size: few; J gene: TRBJ2-5; V gene: TRBV2; D gene: NA
CDR3 protein: CASSKPNQPGTSGRHTGELFF; CDR3 DNA: TGTGCCAGCAGTAAACCAAACCAACCCGGGACTAGCGGGAGACACACCGGGGAGCTGTTTTTT; clone size: few; J gene: TRBJ2-2; V gene: TRBV2; D gene: TRBD2
CDR3 protein: CSARDWGGLTTEAFF; CDR3 DNA: TGCAGTGCTAGAGACTGGGGAGGGTTAACGACTGAAGCTTTCTTT; clone size: NA; J gene: TRBJ1-1; V gene: TRBV29-1; D gene: NA
CDR3 protein: CAISESRQLAYEQYF; CDR3 DNA: TGTGCCATCAGTGAGTCGAGACAGCTAGCCTACGAGCAGTACTTC; clone size: NA; J gene: TRBJ2-7; V gene: TRBV10-3; D gene: NA
CDR3 protein: CSVQDRGLRDEQFF; CDR3 DNA: TGCAGCGTCCAGGACAGGGGGCTGAGGGATGAGCAGTTCTTC; clone size: few; J gene: TRBJ2-1; V gene: TRBV29-1; D gene: TRBD1
CDR3 protein: CSGARGNTIYF; CDR3 DNA: TGCAGCGGAGCCCGGGGAAACACCATATATTTT; clone size: NA; J gene: TRBJ1-3; V gene: TRBV29-1; D gene: NA
CDR3 protein: CATSGAGTEETQYF; CDR3 DNA: TGTGCCACCAGTGGTGCCGGGACAGAAGAGACCCAGTACTTC; clone size: many; J gene: TRBJ2-5; V gene: TRBV24-1; D gene: TRBD1
CDR3 protein: CASSYGRYQETQYF; CDR3 DNA: TGTGCCAGCAGCTATGGGCGGTACCAAGAGACCCAGTACTTC; clone size: many; J gene: TRBJ2-5; V gene: TRBV7-9; D gene: NA
CDR3 protein: CASSIGGGFNQPQHF; CDR3 DNA: TGTGCCAGTAGTATCGGCGGAGGCTTCAATCAGCCCCAGCATTTT; clone size: many; J gene: TRBJ1-5; V gene: TRBV19; D gene: NA
CDR3 protein: CASSQGGRSYGYTF; CDR3 DNA: TGCGCCAGCAGCCAAGGGGGACGGAGCTATGGCTACACCTTC; clone size: NA; J gene: TRBJ1-2; V gene: TRBV7-9; D gene: NA
CDR3 protein: CSARPTNYGYTF; CDR3 DNA: TGCAGTGCTAGACCTACTAACTATGGCTACACCTTC; clone size: many; J gene: TRBJ1-2; V gene: TRBV20-1; D gene: NA
CDR3 protein: CASRIRNEKLFF; CDR3 DNA: TGTGCCAGCAGAATAAGGAATGAAAAACTGTTTTTT; clone size: many; J gene: TRBJ1-4; V gene: TRBV2; D gene: NA
CDR3 protein: CASSIDNRNTIYF; CDR3 DNA: TGTGCCAGTAGCATCGACAACCGAAACACCATATATTTT; clone size: many; J gene: TRBJ1-3; V gene: TRBV19; D gene: NA
CDR3 protein: CASALGQGDYEQYF; CDR3 DNA: TGTGCCAGCGCCTTAGGACAGGGAGACTACGAGCAGTACTTC; clone size: many; J gene: TRBJ2-7; V gene: TRBV7-9; D gene: TRBD1
CDR3 protein: CASSLSFADYNSPLHF; CDR3 DNA: TGTGCCAGCAGCTTGTCATTTGCAGATTATAATTCACCCCTCCACTTT; clone size: NA; J gene: TRBJ1-6; V gene: TRBV5-6; D gene: NA
CDR3 protein: CASSLAAGITLEQYF; CDR3 DNA: TGTGCCAGCAGCCTCGCTGCCGGTATTACCTTGGAGCAGTACTTC; clone size: NA; J gene: TRBJ2-7; V gene: TRBV7-9; D gene: NA
CDR3 protein: CASSLSARAPYEQYF; CDR3 DNA: TGTGCCAGCAGTTTATCCGCCAGGGCCCCCTACGAGCAGTACTTC; clone size: few; J gene: TRBJ2-7; V gene: TRBV12-3/TRBV12-4; D gene: NA
CDR3 protein: CAWSVTGGNQPQHF; CDR3 DNA: TGTGCCTGGAGTGTGACAGGGGGCAATCAGCCCCAGCATTTT; clone size: few; J gene: TRBJ1-5; V gene: TRBV30; D gene: TRBD1
CDR3 protein: CASSSRDREIGYYGYTF; CDR3 DNA: TGTGCCAGCAGTTCGAGGGACAGGGAGATCGGATACTATGGCTACACCTTC; clone size: NA; J gene: TRBJ1-2; V gene: TRBV6-5; D gene: TRBD1
CDR3 protein: CASRAHGLADSYEQYF; CDR3 DNA: TGTGCCAGCAGAGCGCACGGACTAGCGGACTCCTACGAGCAGTACTTC; clone size: many; J gene: TRBJ2-7; V gene: TRBV6-5; D gene: TRBD2
CDR3 protein: CASSQAAGPIASPLHF; CDR3 DNA: TGTGCCAGCAGCCAAGCGGCGGGACCTATAGCTTCACCCCTCCACTTT; clone size: many; J gene: TRBJ1-6; V gene: TRBV14; D gene: NA
CDR3 protein: CASIAPGQGVKPLHF; CDR3 DNA: TGCGCCAGCATAGCACCGGGACAGGGGGTGAAGCCCCTCCACTTT; clone size: many; J gene: TRBJ1-6; V gene: TRBV10-2; D gene: TRBD1
CDR3 protein: CASSFRGGVSEQYF; CDR3 DNA: TGTGCCAGCAGTTTTCGGGGAGGTGTGTCCGAGCAGTACTTC; clone size: many; J gene: TRBJ2-7; V gene: TRBV12-3/TRBV12-4; D gene: NA
CDR3 protein: CASSKLGYGYTF; CDR3 DNA: TGTGCCAGTAGTAAGCTTGGCTATGGCTACACCTTC; clone size: many; J gene: TRBJ1-2; V gene: TRBV19; D gene: NA
CDR3 protein: CASSLTGGLEQYF; CDR3 DNA: TGTGCCAGCAGCTTGACGGGAGGGCTTGAGCAGTACTTC; clone size: many; J gene: TRBJ2-7; V gene: TRBV5-6; D gene: TRBD2
CDR3 protein: CASSSTGTQYF; CDR3 DNA: TGTGCCAGCAGCTCCACAGGGACCCAGTACTTC; clone size: NA; J gene: TRBJ2-5; V gene: TRBV7-8; D gene: NA
CDR3 protein: CASSLVDRAATQYF; CDR3 DNA: TGTGCCAGCAGCTTAGTGGACAGGGCGGCAACCCAGTACTTC; clone size: many; J gene: TRBJ2-5; V gene: TRBV7-9; D gene: TRBD1
CDR3 protein: CASSPLPGRHKETQYF; CDR3 DNA: TGTGCCAGCAGCCCCCTGCCGGGACGCCACAAAGAGACCCAGTACTTC; clone size: few; J gene: TRBJ2-5; V gene: TRBV7-9; D gene: NA
CDR3 protein: CASSEGDIGTTNEKLFF; CDR3 DNA: TGTGCCAGCAGTGAAGGAGACATCGGCACAACTAATGAAAAACTGTTTTTT; clone size: NA; J gene: TRBJ1-4; V gene: TRBV2; D gene: NA
CDR3 protein: CSVGWGEDQPQHF; CDR3 DNA: TGCAGCGTTGGGTGGGGGGAGGATCAGCCCCAGCATTTT; clone size: many; J gene: TRBJ1-5; V gene: TRBV29-1; D gene: NA
CDR3 protein: CASSLGPSEYNEQFF; CDR3 DNA: TGTGCCAGCAGCTTAGGGCCTAGCGAGTACAATGAGCAGTTCTTC; clone size: NA; J gene: TRBJ2-1; V gene: TRBV7-9; D gene: NA